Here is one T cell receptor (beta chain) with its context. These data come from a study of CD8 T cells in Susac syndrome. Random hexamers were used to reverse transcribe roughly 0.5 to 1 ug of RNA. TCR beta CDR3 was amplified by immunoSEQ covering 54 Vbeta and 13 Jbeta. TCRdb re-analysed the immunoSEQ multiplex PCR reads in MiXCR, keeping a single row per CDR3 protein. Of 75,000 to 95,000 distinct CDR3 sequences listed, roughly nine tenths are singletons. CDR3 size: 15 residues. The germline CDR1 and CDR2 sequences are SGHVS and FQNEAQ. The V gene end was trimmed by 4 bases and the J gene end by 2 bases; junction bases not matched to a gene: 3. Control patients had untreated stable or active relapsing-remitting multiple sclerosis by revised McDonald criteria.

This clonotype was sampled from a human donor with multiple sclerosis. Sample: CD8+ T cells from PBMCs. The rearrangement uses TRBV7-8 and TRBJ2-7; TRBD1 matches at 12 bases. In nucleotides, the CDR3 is TGTGCCAGCAGCTGGGGACAGGGGGCGACCTACGAGCAGTACTTC. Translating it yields CASSWGQGATYEQYF.